This TCR beta chain was identified in a study of T cell changes during pregnancy in multiple sclerosis. Assay used: immunoSEQ multiplex PCR; TCRdb lists only in-frame clones, some missing. Of about 59,000 clones in the sample, 90% to 95% were seen once. V lost 2 bases and J lost 0; bases outside the gene matches: 10. Germline V gene lookup returns CDR1 SGHNT and CDR2 YYREEE (reference sequence). The CDR3 is 17 amino acids. The input for sequencing was CD8+ T cells from peripheral blood mononuclear cells, taken after pregnancy. This chain connects TRBV5-4 to TRBJ2-7; 8 bases match TRBD2. The receptor was isolated from a female donor with multiple sclerosis, enrolled in a pregnancy study. The CDR3 nucleotides read TGTGCCAGCAGCTTACAAACCGGGGGACTAGGCTCCTACGAGCAGTACTTC. Its translation: CASSLQTGGLGSYEQYF.